The entry that follows covers one T cell receptor (beta chain) sequence. As yet, its antigen is unknown. The sample belongs to a study of cytomegalovirus exposure and HLA in healthy donors. Germline lookup yields CDR1 MNHNS and CDR2 SASEGT. This CDR3 spans 16 amino acids. The V gene end was trimmed by 1 base and the J gene end by 6 bases; junction bases not matched to a gene: 10. This PCR relied on a set of 60 Vbeta primers and 13 Jbeta primers. The protocol was immunoSEQ multiplex PCR, while the TCRdb copy is restricted to in-frame clones and leaves out a portion. This sample's clone table lists some 83,000 clones. Donors had nominal health at sampling but likely had unrecorded immune exposures. Study observations and caveats: Presence/absence comparisons presumed near-even sequencing depth among donors. Later work associated roughly 17,000 TCR beta sequences with HLA alleles at 0.05 false discovery rate. Solely CMV serostatus was available to characterize immune exposure.

Material for sequencing was PBMCs. The sequence was collected from a woman aged 25 to 45 in good health and CMV-seronegative. This chain connects TRBV6-1 to TRBJ1-2; TRBD1 aligns across 8 bases. The CDR3 bases are TGTGCCAGCAGTGAAGGACCAGGACAGGGAGGGAATGGCTACACCTTC. Translating it yields CASSEGPGQGGNGYTF.